This T cell receptor beta chain was captured by sequencing in a study of blood T cell repertoires in COVID-19. Study background: The origin of the acute and convalescent COVID-19 samples was the United States, Italy and Spain. PBMCs, B-cell-depleted T cells, or T cells provided the cDNA or gDNA that made up the material.

The CDR3 extends over 16 amino acids. After removal of 6 bases from V and 4 bases from J, the junction contained 14 bases not matched to a gene. Looked up from germline, CDR1 is MNHEY and CDR2 is SMNVEV (reference sequence). Original methodology: Estimated nucleated cell counts came from reference gene primer amplification. The protocol was immunoSEQ multiplex PCR, while the TCRdb copy is restricted to in-frame clones and leaves out a portion. V, J and clone size are those of that table, while D and trimming were read from the DNA. The table records just over 650,000 clones, about 87% of them present only once.

The sample consisted of peripheral blood. The chain recombines TRBV27 with TRBJ2-7; 8 bases align to TRBD1. This TCR was sampled from a woman in her late teens or twenties with acute or convalescent COVID-19. The CDR3 DNA reads TGTGCCAGCAGAACTATTAAAGGACAGGGTTGGTACGAGCAGTACTTC. Amino acid sequence: CASRTIKGQGWYEQYF.